This TCR beta chain was sequenced during a study of T cell repertoires in cytomegalovirus infection. TCRdb re-called the reads through MiXCR, storing one row per CDR3 protein. Among 200,000 to 300,000 distinct CDR3 sequences, approximately 9.1% were seen once, and the ten largest hold around 15%. V lost 5 bases, J lost 4 bases, and 18 bases lay in between. The CDR3 is 15 amino acids. The germline V gene has CDR1 SGHTA and CDR2 FQGNSA. The table lists this clonotype with many counts. The chain recombines TRBV7-2 with TRBJ2-7; D remains unclear. Input material: PBMCs. The TCR sequence derives from a human donor in good health (CMV status not recorded). Some clones in this sample may be carry-over from other donors' samples. CDR3 sequence reads: CASSPTRLVAYEQYF. The CDR3 region has the DNA TGTGCCAGCAGCCCCACCCGACTCGTGGCATACGAGCAGTACTTC.